This paragraph covers one TCR beta chain sequence. Repertoires were generated with immunoSEQ multiplex PCR, while TCRdb's copy carries only in-frame clones and drops some. Among 100,000 to 150,000 clones listed, over 75% were seen once. V was trimmed by 1 base and J by 3 bases, leaving 13 bases between them. The CDR3 spans 16 residues. Germline V CDR1 and CDR2: SQVTM, ANQGSEA. The record originates from a study of T cell responses to AZD1222 COVID-19 vaccine. V and J are TRBV29-1 and TRBJ2-6, with D perhaps assigned TRBD1 or TRBD2 (6 bases each). The receptor comes from an adult in good health. The sample was peripheral blood, taken on day 0 of AZD1222 vaccination. As DNA, the CDR3 is TGCAGCGTTGAAGGCCGGGGGCAAGATGGGGCCAACGTCCTGACTTTC. As protein: CSVEGRGQDGANVLTF.